This T cell receptor (beta chain) comes out of a study of T cell repertoires in cytomegalovirus infection. Study information: Public TCR beta signatures indicated both CMV infection and matching HLA type.

V lost 2 bases to trimming and J lost 6 bases, with 13 bases between them. The CDR3 loop spans 14 amino acids. CDR1 and CDR2 (germline): SGHTA, FQGNSA. TCRdb fed the reads into MiXCR, producing one record per CDR3 protein. The sample contains some 600,000 distinct CDR3 sequences, more than 20% of which appear only once. The rearrangement uses TRBV7-2 and TRBJ1-1; maybe TRBD1 (5 bases). This TCR was recovered from a human donor in good health (CMV status not recorded). Some clones in this sample may be carry-over from other donors' samples. The specimen sequenced was CD8+ T cells from PBMCs. This CDR3 is CASSLNAGMPEAFF. In nucleotides, the CDR3 is TGTGCCAGCAGCTTAAATGCAGGGATGCCTGAAGCTTTCTTT.